The rows below give T cell receptor beta chains drawn from one sample of a study of blood T cell repertoires in COVID-19. Using immunoSEQ multiplex PCR, the repertoire was profiled, and TCRdb retains in-frame clones only, with some absent. Of roughly 190,000 clones listed, around 84% were seen once; the top ten hold approximately 15%. The sequencing input was peripheral blood. These receptors came from a man aged 25-45 years with active or convalescent COVID-19. CDR3s include the opening cysteine and the closing phenylalanine or tryptophan. Each record gives: D gene, V gene, J gene, clone size, CDR3 DNA, CDR3 protein. D genes are given only for firm matches. For some rows the clone size is stated as once, few or many, or as a class when expanded; others skip it.

D gene: TRBD1; V gene: TRBV19; J gene: TRBJ1-2; clone size: NA; CDR3 DNA: TGTGCCAGTAGTGAACAGGGGGCGTCTGACTATGGCTACACCTTC; CDR3 protein: CASSEQGASDYGYTF
D gene: TRBD1; V gene: TRBV19; J gene: TRBJ1-2; clone size: NA; CDR3 DNA: TGTGCCAGTAGTATTCTAGGACAGGGGGCTGGCGGCTACACCTTC; CDR3 protein: CASSILGQGAGGYTF
D gene: NA; V gene: TRBV13; J gene: TRBJ2-1; clone size: NA; CDR3 DNA: TGTGCCAGCAGCTTAGCCCCGGGGGGCCTTTCCTACAATGAGCAGTTCTTC; CDR3 protein: CASSLAPGGLSYNEQFF
D gene: NA; V gene: TRBV12-3/TRBV12-4; J gene: TRBJ1-1; clone size: NA; CDR3 DNA: TGTGCCAGCCAAACACAGTGGGACACTGAAGCTTTCTTT; CDR3 protein: CASQTQWDTEAFF
D gene: NA; V gene: TRBV7-2; J gene: TRBJ1-1; clone size: NA; CDR3 DNA: TGTGCCAGCAGCTGGGCAAGACCCGACACTGAAGCTTTCTTT; CDR3 protein: CASSWARPDTEAFF
D gene: TRBD1; V gene: TRBV6-5; J gene: TRBJ2-1; clone size: NA; CDR3 DNA: TGTGCCAGCAATTCGAGGGGGCGCGCAAGTGAGCAGTTCTTC; CDR3 protein: CASNSRGRASEQFF
D gene: NA; V gene: TRBV24-1; J gene: TRBJ2-1; clone size: NA; CDR3 DNA: TGTGCCACCAGTGACCCCCAGACTGTCAGGGGTACCTACAATGAGCAGTTCTTC; CDR3 protein: CATSDPQTVRGTYNEQFF
D gene: TRBD2; V gene: TRBV15; J gene: TRBJ2-7; clone size: once; CDR3 DNA: TGTGCCACCAGCAGGCCGGGACTAGCCAACTACGAGCAGTACTTC; CDR3 protein: CATSRPGLANYEQYF
D gene: TRBD1; V gene: TRBV11-2; J gene: TRBJ1-1; clone size: NA; CDR3 DNA: TGTGCCAGCCAGGGGGTTCGGACTGAAGCTTTCTTT; CDR3 protein: CASQGVRTEAFF
D gene: TRBD1; V gene: TRBV2; J gene: TRBJ1-1; clone size: NA; CDR3 DNA: TGTGCCAGCAGTGAGTTACAGGGGATCACTGAAGCTTTCTTT; CDR3 protein: CASSELQGITEAFF
D gene: NA; V gene: TRBV3-1/TRBV3-2; J gene: TRBJ1-1; clone size: NA; CDR3 DNA: TGTGCCAGCAGCCGATACGGGGTCCCTGAAGCTTTCTTT; CDR3 protein: CASSRYGVPEAFF
D gene: NA; V gene: TRBV2; J gene: TRBJ1-2; clone size: NA; CDR3 DNA: TGTGCCAGCAGTGAATGGGGGGGCACGGATGGCTACACCTTC; CDR3 protein: CASSEWGGTDGYTF
D gene: NA; V gene: TRBV3-1/TRBV3-2; J gene: TRBJ1-5; clone size: NA; CDR3 DNA: TGTGCCAGCAGCCAAAGCGCAGGGCCGAATCAGCCCCAGCATTTT; CDR3 protein: CASSQSAGPNQPQHF
D gene: NA; V gene: TRBV9; J gene: TRBJ2-5; clone size: NA; CDR3 DNA: TGTGCCAGCAGCGTAGGAGTGGAGGGAGGAGAGACCCAGTACTTC; CDR3 protein: CASSVGVEGGETQYF
D gene: NA; V gene: TRBV11-1; J gene: TRBJ1-1; clone size: NA; CDR3 DNA: TGTGCCAGCAGCTTAGCTGCCCCAGGGATAGGGACTGAAGCTTTCTTT; CDR3 protein: CASSLAAPGIGTEAFF
D gene: NA; V gene: TRBV19; J gene: TRBJ1-1; clone size: NA; CDR3 DNA: TGTGCCAGTTGCCCGGTGTTCTCGAACACTGAAGCTTTCTTT; CDR3 protein: CASCPVFSNTEAFF
D gene: NA; V gene: TRBV6-5; J gene: TRBJ1-1; clone size: NA; CDR3 DNA: TGTGCCAGCAGTACTCGGAGGGGGAACACTGAAGCTTTCTTT; CDR3 protein: CASSTRRGNTEAFF
D gene: NA; V gene: TRBV2; J gene: TRBJ1-1; clone size: once; CDR3 DNA: TGTGCCAGCAGTGTTAAGGGGGGGGATCACACTGAAGCTTTCTTT; CDR3 protein: CASSVKGGDHTEAFF
D gene: NA; V gene: TRBV5-1; J gene: TRBJ2-1; clone size: NA; CDR3 DNA: TGCGCCAGCAGCCCGGCGGGGCGCAATGAGCAGTTCTTC; CDR3 protein: CASSPAGRNEQFF
D gene: TRBD1; V gene: TRBV7-2; J gene: TRBJ1-2; clone size: NA; CDR3 DNA: TGTGCCAGCAGGTCAACCGGGACAGGGGGCGCGGGCTATGGCTACACCTTC; CDR3 protein: CASRSTGTGGAGYGYTF
D gene: NA; V gene: TRBV28; J gene: TRBJ1-6; clone size: NA; CDR3 DNA: TGTGCCAGCAGTTTATGGGGCCAAGGGGGTTATAATTCACCCCTCCACTTT; CDR3 protein: CASSLWGQGGYNSPLHF
D gene: NA; V gene: TRBV19; J gene: TRBJ1-1; clone size: NA; CDR3 DNA: TGTGCCAGTAGTATAGATCGGGCGTCGGGAATGAACACTGAAGCTTTCTTT; CDR3 protein: CASSIDRASGMNTEAFF
D gene: TRBD1; V gene: TRBV10-1; J gene: TRBJ1-1; clone size: NA; CDR3 DNA: TGCGCCAGCACTCCCGGGACAGGGGTTCTAAACACTGAAGCTTTCTTT; CDR3 protein: CASTPGTGVLNTEAFF
D gene: TRBD2; V gene: TRBV29-1; J gene: TRBJ2-3; clone size: NA; CDR3 DNA: TGCAGCGTCGCCGGGACTAGCGGGGTTCTCACAGATACGCAGTATTTT; CDR3 protein: CSVAGTSGVLTDTQYF
D gene: NA; V gene: TRBV6-6; J gene: TRBJ2-7; clone size: NA; CDR3 DNA: TGTGCCAGCAGAACGGGTGGGTACGAGCAGTACTTC; CDR3 protein: CASRTGGYEQYF
D gene: NA; V gene: TRBV25-1; J gene: TRBJ1-4; clone size: few; CDR3 DNA: TGTGCCTCAGCACCCACAGGGCCAGTTCCGGGTAATGAAAAACTGTTTTTT; CDR3 protein: CASAPTGPVPGNEKLFF
D gene: TRBD2; V gene: TRBV6-4; J gene: TRBJ2-3; clone size: few; CDR3 DNA: TGTGCCAGCAGTGTCGCGGGGGGCGAGGGAGATACGCAGTATTTT; CDR3 protein: CASSVAGGEGDTQYF
D gene: NA; V gene: TRBV7-3; J gene: TRBJ2-3; clone size: once; CDR3 DNA: TGTGCCAGCAGCCCCCGAGGGGGGGGCGTACCAGATACGCAGTATTTT; CDR3 protein: CASSPRGGGVPDTQYF
D gene: TRBD1; V gene: TRBV5-1; J gene: TRBJ2-7; clone size: NA; CDR3 DNA: TGCGCCAGCAGCTCAGGACAGGGAGGATCGTACGAGCAGTACTTC; CDR3 protein: CASSSGQGGSYEQYF
D gene: TRBD1; V gene: TRBV5-1; J gene: TRBJ1-2; clone size: NA; CDR3 DNA: TGCGCCAGCACTCGACCCGGACAGGGGGCCGAAGGCTACACCTTC; CDR3 protein: CASTRPGQGAEGYTF
D gene: NA; V gene: TRBV28; J gene: TRBJ1-3; clone size: NA; CDR3 DNA: TGTGCCAGCAGTTCGACAGGTTCGAGCTCTGGAAACACCATATATTTT; CDR3 protein: CASSSTGSSSGNTIYF
D gene: NA; V gene: TRBV9; J gene: TRBJ1-4; clone size: NA; CDR3 DNA: TGTGCCAGCAGCGTAGGATGGGGCCCAACTAATGAAAAACTGTTTTTT; CDR3 protein: CASSVGWGPTNEKLFF
D gene: TRBD1; V gene: TRBV7-9; J gene: TRBJ1-2; clone size: NA; CDR3 DNA: TGTGCCAGCAGTTCAGTATCCGGGACAGGGGCCGTGCTTGGGGGCTACACCTTC; CDR3 protein: CASSSVSGTGAVLGGYTF
D gene: NA; V gene: TRBV5-8; J gene: TRBJ1-1; clone size: few; CDR3 DNA: TGTGCCAGCAGCTTGCCGTTCCGATTACGGGGGAATAAGAACACTGAAGCTTTCTTT; CDR3 protein: CASSLPFRLRGNKNTEAFF
D gene: TRBD2; V gene: TRBV2; J gene: TRBJ2-1; clone size: NA; CDR3 DNA: TGTGCCAGCAGAGGCGGGGGGGCCTACAATGAGCAGTTCTTC; CDR3 protein: CASRGGGAYNEQFF
D gene: NA; V gene: TRBV4-1; J gene: TRBJ2-5; clone size: once; CDR3 DNA: TGCGCCAGCAGCCGCTTGGCAGTGGAGACCCAGTACTTC; CDR3 protein: CASSRLAVETQYF
D gene: NA; V gene: TRBV3-1/TRBV3-2; J gene: TRBJ2-1; clone size: NA; CDR3 DNA: TGTGCCAGCAGCCGCCCCCCCCGGAATGAGCAGTTCTTC; CDR3 protein: CASSRPPRNEQFF
D gene: NA; V gene: TRBV3-1/TRBV3-2; J gene: TRBJ1-1; clone size: NA; CDR3 DNA: TGTGCCAGCGCGAAAGGGGGGAACACTGAAGCTTTCTTT; CDR3 protein: CASAKGGNTEAFF
D gene: TRBD1; V gene: TRBV12-5; J gene: TRBJ2-7; clone size: NA; CDR3 DNA: TGTGCTAGTGGTTTGGTACGATCTCAAGGGACAGCCGGCGAGCAGTACTTC; CDR3 protein: CASGLVRSQGTAGEQYF
D gene: TRBD1; V gene: TRBV27; J gene: TRBJ1-5; clone size: NA; CDR3 DNA: TGTGCCAGCAGTAGTACAGGGGGGCAAGGTGGTCAGCCCCAGCATTTT; CDR3 protein: CASSSTGGQGGQPQHF
D gene: NA; V gene: TRBV24-1; J gene: TRBJ1-6; clone size: NA; CDR3 DNA: TGTGCCACCAGTGACCCTGTAAGACAATTTAATTCACCCCTCCACTTT; CDR3 protein: CATSDPVRQFNSPLHF
D gene: TRBD2; V gene: TRBV6-7; J gene: TRBJ2-5; clone size: once; CDR3 DNA: TGTGCCAGCACCTGGTGCGGGGGGGCTCCTCAAGAGACCCAGTACTTC; CDR3 protein: CASTWCGGAPQETQYF
D gene: TRBD1; V gene: TRBV6-5; J gene: TRBJ2-1; clone size: NA; CDR3 DNA: TGTGCCAGCAGCTCCGGACAGGGGGGGGGCAATGAGCAGTTCTTC; CDR3 protein: CASSSGQGGGNEQFF
D gene: NA; V gene: TRBV9; J gene: TRBJ1-1; clone size: NA; CDR3 DNA: TGTGCCAGCAGCGTAGATGCAGGGATGAACACTGAAGCTTTCTTT; CDR3 protein: CASSVDAGMNTEAFF
D gene: NA; V gene: TRBV2; J gene: TRBJ1-5; clone size: few; CDR3 DNA: TGTGCCAGCAGTGAAGCTGACTCCCCAAATCAGCCCCAGCATTTT; CDR3 protein: CASSEADSPNQPQHF
D gene: TRBD1; V gene: TRBV30; J gene: TRBJ1-2; clone size: NA; CDR3 DNA: TGTGCCTGGAGCGGTCCAGGGGGTCGTGGCTACACCTTC; CDR3 protein: CAWSGPGGRGYTF
D gene: TRBD1; V gene: TRBV5-1; J gene: TRBJ2-2; clone size: NA; CDR3 DNA: TGCGCCAGCAGCGGGCGGGGACAGGCGAACACCGGGGAGCTGTTTTTT; CDR3 protein: CASSGRGQANTGELFF
D gene: TRBD1; V gene: TRBV2; J gene: TRBJ1-5; clone size: NA; CDR3 DNA: TGTGCCAGCAGCGGGGGACAGTCTAGCAATCAGCCCCAGCATTTT; CDR3 protein: CASSGGQSSNQPQHF
D gene: TRBD1; V gene: TRBV7-9; J gene: TRBJ2-5; clone size: NA; CDR3 DNA: TGTGCCAGCAGCGACCCCCAGGGACAGGGGGAGACCCAGTACTTC; CDR3 protein: CASSDPQGQGETQYF
D gene: TRBD2; V gene: TRBV19; J gene: TRBJ2-1; clone size: NA; CDR3 DNA: TGTGCCAGTAGTATAACCCCACCTAGCGGGTCCTACAATGAGCAGTTCTTC; CDR3 protein: CASSITPPSGSYNEQFF
D gene: TRBD1; V gene: TRBV19; J gene: TRBJ1-1; clone size: NA; CDR3 DNA: TGTGCCACGAGGGATGACAGGGGCGTCTTGAACACTGAAGCTTTCTTT; CDR3 protein: CATRDDRGVLNTEAFF
D gene: NA; V gene: TRBV2; J gene: TRBJ2-5; clone size: NA; CDR3 DNA: TGTGCAGCGAGGCGGTCAGAGACTCAAGAGACCCAGTACTTC; CDR3 protein: CAARRSETQETQYF
D gene: TRBD1; V gene: TRBV2; J gene: TRBJ2-7; clone size: NA; CDR3 DNA: TGTGCCAGCAGTGATTTGATGAACAGGGGGTACTTC; CDR3 protein: CASSDLMNRGYF